One sample yielded the 5 T cell receptor beta chains listed below, sequenced in a study of T cell responses to AZD1222 COVID-19 vaccine. The repertoire was sequenced with immunoSEQ multiplex PCR; TCRdb's copy has only in-frame clones and lacks some. The sample lists 100,000 or so clones, over 80% occurring once. The source was peripheral blood, collected on day 0 of AZD1222 vaccination. These receptors all come from an adult in good health.

The rearrangement joins TRBV19 to TRBJ2-3; 14 nucleotides align to TRBD2. This CDR3 comprises 19 residues. Germline CDR1 reads LNHDA; CDR2 reads SQIVND (reference sequence). The ends lost 4 bases at V and 0 bases at J; junction bases unmatched: 9. CDR3 in amino acids: CASSRTSGGQGTSTDTQYF. DNA of the CDR3: TGTGCCAGTAGTAGGACTAGCGGGGGGCAAGGTACTAGCACAGATACGCAGTATTTT.

The chain carries TRBV30 and TRBJ1-6; TRBD1 aligns across 7 bases. Germline values: CDR1 GTSNPN, CDR2 SVGIG (reference sequence). Trimming cost V 5 bases and J 8 bases; bases outside gene matches: 6. This CDR3 has 13 amino acids. CDR3 in amino acids: CAWSTGLDSPLHF. CDR3 in DNA: TGTGCCTGGTCGACAGGGTTGGATTCACCCCTCCACTTT.

The rearrangement joins TRBV7-2 to TRBJ1-3; 8 nucleotides agree with TRBD1. V was pared by 5 bases and J by 3 bases, with 12 bases of the junction left unmatched. Per germline, CDR1 SGHTA and CDR2 FQGNSA. The CDR3 totals 17 residues. The CDR3 nucleotides read TGTGCCAGCAGCCCCCAAGGGGGCAGGGGGCTTGGAAACACCATATATTTT. Its protein product is CASSPQGGRGLGNTIYF.

The V gene is TRBV7-2, the J gene TRBJ2-3; D is ambiguous. This CDR3 spans 13 amino acids. The germline V gene has CDR1 SGHTA and CDR2 FQGNSA. Deletions cut 1 base from V and 1 base from J, with 3 bases between. The CDR3 coding sequence is TGTGCCAGCAGCTTAGGACGCACAGATACGCAGTATTTT. It codes for CASSLGRTDTQYF.

V is TRBV10-3 and J is TRBJ2-5, with D perhaps TRBD2 (5 bases). The germline V gene encodes CDR1 ENHRY and CDR2 SYGVKD. The V gene lost 8 bases and the J gene lost 1 base, with 14 bases spanning the gap. CDR3 size: 14 residues. The CDR3 DNA follows: TGTGCCATCGGGAGTTCCGCGGTCCAAGAGACCCAGTACTTC. The encoded protein is CAIGSSAVQETQYF.